This passage covers 19 T cell receptor beta chains from one sample sequenced in a study of T-cell memory formation after mild COVID-19. TCRdb called the 5' RACE reads again in MiXCR, with one record for every CDR3 protein. The data hold fewer than 250,000 distinct CDR3 sequences, with approximately 20% observed a single time. Sample: PBMCs or a T cell subset sorted from them (not recorded which). These receptors were obtained from an adult woman who had mild COVID-19 (a few samples of this study predate the infection). Cell type and time point are not known.

The genes are TRBV2 and TRBJ2-6; unclear D gene. Germline loops: CDR1 SNHLY, CDR2 FYNNEI. Trimming left V 6 bases short and J 1 base short, with 10 bases between. The CDR3 has 15 amino acids. The chain's CDR3 is CASRPLQSGANVLTF. CDR3 nucleotides: TGTGCCAGCAGACCATTACAATCTGGGGCCAACGTCCTGACTTTC.

The sample holds a few counts of this clonotype. CDR3 DNA sequence: TGTGCCAGCAGTGAGGCGGGAGATACGCAGTATTTT. Translating gives CASSEAGDTQYF. The chain links TRBV12-3 or TRBV12-4 to TRBJ2-3; TRBD2 might be the D (5 bases). Trimming took off 5 bases at V and 5 bases at J, with 8 bases between the two ends. CDR3 size: 12 residues.

V and J are TRBV10-3 and TRBJ1-2, with TRBD1 as a possible D gene (6 bases). The CDR3 spans 12 residues. V was pared by 4 bases and J by 5 bases, with 8 bases between. Germline V lookup: CDR1 ENHRY, CDR2 SYGVKD. The CDR3 DNA reads as TGTGCCATCAGTGGGCAGGGGTATGGCTACACCTTC. As protein: CAISGQGYGYTF.

As concerns this clonotype: Germline is not matched at one junction end, which may reflect a read error. This chain uses TRBV12-3 or TRBV12-4 with TRBJ1-6; perhaps TRBD1 as D (6 bases). The CDR3 loop spans 14 amino acids. In nucleotides, the CDR3 is TGTGCCAGCAGCGGCGGACAGTATAATTCACCCCGCCACTTT. Amino acids: CASSGGQYNSPRHF.

This clonotype was recorded many times. The chain is built from TRBV11-2 and TRBJ1-6, with D hard to call. The CDR3 sequence is 12 residues long. Germline V lookup: CDR1 SGHAT, CDR2 FQNNGV. V lost 4 bases and J 7 bases, leaving 5 bases between the germline ends. In DNA form, the CDR3 reads TGTGCCAGCAGCTCGCCCAATTCACCCCTCCACTTT. Its translation: CASSSPNSPLHF.

The V gene is TRBV6-2 or TRBV6-3, the J gene TRBJ1-6; D is ambiguous. Trimming took 2 bases from V and 9 from J, leaving 14 bases between them. CDR1 and CDR2 from the germline V gene are MNHEY and SVGEGT. The CDR3 is made up of 15 amino acids. Written as DNA, the CDR3 is TGTGCCAGCAGTTACGACCTGGCAAGGCGTTCACCCCTCCACTTT. Its protein is CASSYDLARRSPLHF.

The V call is TRBV30, the J call TRBJ2-6; D is unclear. Per germline, CDR1 GTSNPN and CDR2 SVGIG (reference sequence). The CDR3 covers 15 residues. Trimming cost V 0 bases and J 1 base, with 7 bases left between them. The CDR3 nucleotides read TGTGCCTGGAGTGTTAAGGGTTCTGGGGCCAACGTCCTGACTTTC. Amino acids: CAWSVKGSGANVLTF.

As DNA, the CDR3 is TGCGCCAGCAGCCATACAACAGGGGCCTACGAGCAGTACTTC. It is translated as CASSHTTGAYEQYF. The chain has TRBV4-1 and TRBJ2-7, with 7 bases matching TRBD1. J was trimmed by 2 bases and V by 3 bases; bases with no gene match: 4. CDR1 is MGHRA and CDR2 is YSYEKL in the germline V gene. The CDR3 has 14 residues.

This chain connects TRBV9 to TRBJ2-7, with 7 bases matching TRBD2. J was trimmed by 7 bases and V by 3 bases; bases with no gene match: 13. The CDR3 is 15 residues long. Germline CDR1 reads SGDLS; CDR2 reads YYNGEE. Here the CDR3 reads CASSALGIAGREQYF. The CDR3 nucleotides are TGTGCCAGCAGCGCCCTCGGAATAGCGGGTCGGGAGCAGTACTTC.

In its sample, this clonotype was seen a few times. The CDR3 here is CASSPPLEQFF. In DNA, the CDR3 is TGTGCCAGCAGCCCCCCCCTCGAGCAGTTCTTC. The V gene is TRBV6-5, the J gene TRBJ2-1; D remains ambiguous. The germline CDR1 and CDR2 sequences are MNHEY and SVGAGI. The CDR3 sequence is 11 residues long. Trimming left V 6 bases short and J 10 bases short, with 10 bases between.

This clonotype was observed a few times. The chain links TRBV29-1 to TRBJ2-1; D uncertain. The V gene lost 8 bases and the J gene lost 5 bases, with 7 bases spanning the gap. The CDR3 has 10 residues. The germline gives CDR1 SQVTM, CDR2 ANQGSEA. The CDR3 DNA is TGCAGCTTCCGGGACAATGAGCAGTTCTTC. Its translation: CSFRDNEQFF.

The rearrangement uses TRBV6-2 or TRBV6-3 and TRBJ1-4; TRBD1 agrees at 8 bases. The CDR3 extends over 15 amino acids. Germline V CDR1 and CDR2: MNHEY, SVGEGT. The V segment lost 8 bases and the J segment 3 bases; nucleotides outside the gene matches: 8. The CDR3 sequence: CASVDRARANEKLFF. The CDR3 nucleotides are TGTGCCAGCGTGGACAGGGCGAGGGCTAATGAAAAACTGTTTTTT.

The sample holds a few counts of this clonotype. V and J are TRBV9 and TRBJ1-1, with 7 bases fitting TRBD1. CDR1 and CDR2 (germline): SGDLS, YYNGEE. The length of the CDR3 is 16 residues. V shed 1 base and J 5 bases; nucleotides not matched to a gene: 11. The CDR3, as DNA: TGTGCCAGCAGCGTAACCGTGGCAGGGGGTATGACTGAAGCTTTCTTT. It codes for CASSVTVAGGMTEAFF.

This clonotype has more than one count but fewer than ten. The V call is TRBV3-1, the J call TRBJ1-5; perhaps TRBD1 as D (5 bases). The CDR3 runs to 14 residues. The germline CDR1 and CDR2 sequences are LGHDT and YNNKEL (reference sequence). Trimming took off 5 bases at V and 2 bases at J, with 10 bases between the two ends. CDR3 sequence reads: CASSKGVGNQPQHF. The CDR3 region has the DNA TGTGCCAGCAGCAAAGGGGTAGGCAATCAGCCCCAGCATTTT.

Concerning this clonotype: At one of its ends the junction is not consistent with the germline gene, which may arise from a read error. The CDR3 loop reads CDSSSLSGANVLTF. As DNA, the CDR3 is TGCGACAGCAGCTCTCTCTCTGGGGCCAACGTCCTGACTTTC. V usage is TRBV5-1 and J usage is TRBJ2-6; D ambiguous. The CDR3 is made up of 14 amino acids. Germline assignment: CDR1 SGHRS and CDR2 YFSETQ.

This chain links TRBV20-1 with TRBJ2-2; D uncertain. The CDR3 runs 12 residues. With 7 bases removed from V and 2 bases from J, the gap between germline ends came to 8 bases. Germline-derived CDR1 and CDR2 are DFQATT and SNEGSKA (reference sequence). The CDR3 region is CSVRHNTGELFF. The CDR3 nucleotides read TGCAGTGTAAGACACAACACCGGGGAGCTGTTTTTT.

The chain employs TRBV12-3 or TRBV12-4 and TRBJ2-2, with TRBD1 matching 7 bases. The V gene end was trimmed by 5 bases and the J gene end by 5 bases; junction bases not matched to a gene: 5. The CDR3 loop spans 14 amino acids. The CDR3 DNA follows: TGTGCCAGCAGTGAAGACAGGGTAACCGGGGAGCTGTTTTTT. Its protein is CASSEDRVTGELFF.

This clonotype was found a few times. J is TRBJ1-2 and V is TRBV20-1; D perhaps matches TRBD1 (5 bases). CDR1 and CDR2 (germline): DFQATT, SNEGSKA (reference sequence). CDR3 length equals 16 residues. V was pared by 2 bases and J by 0 bases, with 16 bases between. The CDR3 nucleotides read TGCAGTGCTAGACGAGCAAGTGTCAGGGCTAACTATGGCTACACCTTC. As protein: CSARRASVRANYGYTF.

The V and J genes are TRBV28 and TRBJ2-7; maybe TRBD2 (7 bases). The CDR3 totals 14 residues. Germline lookup yields CDR1 MDHEN and CDR2 SYDVKM. Trimming shortened V by 3 bases and J by 5 bases, and 14 bases separated the two germline ends. As DNA, the CDR3 is TGTGCCAGCAGTTTTGGGGGGGCCAGGCACGAGCAGTACTTC. Translating it yields CASSFGGARHEQYF.